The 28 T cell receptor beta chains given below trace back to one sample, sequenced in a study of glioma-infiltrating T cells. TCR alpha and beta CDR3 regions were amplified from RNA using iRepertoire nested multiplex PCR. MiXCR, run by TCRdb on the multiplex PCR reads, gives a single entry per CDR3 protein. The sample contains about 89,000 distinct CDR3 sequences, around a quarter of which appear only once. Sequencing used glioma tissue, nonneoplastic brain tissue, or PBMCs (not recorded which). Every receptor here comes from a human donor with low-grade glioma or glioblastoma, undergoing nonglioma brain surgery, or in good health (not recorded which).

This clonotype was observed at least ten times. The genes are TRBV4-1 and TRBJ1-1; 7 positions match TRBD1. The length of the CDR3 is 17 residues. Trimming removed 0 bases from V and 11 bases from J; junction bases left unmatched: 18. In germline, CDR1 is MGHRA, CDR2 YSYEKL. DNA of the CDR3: TGCGCCAGCAGCCAAGAACCTCTAGGGACAGCCCTGTTTCGTGCTTTCTTT. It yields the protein CASSQEPLGTALFRAFF.

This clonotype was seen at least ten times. CDR3 protein: CASSLEPSLHTEAFF. The CDR3 nucleotides read TGTGCCAGCAGCTTAGAACCCTCCCTACACACTGAAGCTTTCTTT. The V gene is TRBV7-9, the J gene TRBJ1-1; D unresolved. In germline, CDR1 is SEHNR, CDR2 FQNEAQ (reference sequence). The CDR3 spans 15 residues. Trimming pared 1 base from V and 3 bases from J, leaving 12 bases between.

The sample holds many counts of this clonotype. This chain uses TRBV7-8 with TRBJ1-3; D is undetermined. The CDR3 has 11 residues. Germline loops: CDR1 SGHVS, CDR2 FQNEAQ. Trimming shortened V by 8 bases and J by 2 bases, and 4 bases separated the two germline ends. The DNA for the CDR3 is TGTGCCAGCGGGCCTGGAAACACCATATATTTT. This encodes CASGPGNTIYF. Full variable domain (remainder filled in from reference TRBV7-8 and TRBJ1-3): GAGVSQSPRYKVAKRGQDVALRCDPISGHVSLFWYQQALGQGPEFLTYFQNEAQLDKSGLPSDRFFAERPEGSVSTLKIQRTQQEDSAVYLCASGPGNTIYFGEGSWLTVV.

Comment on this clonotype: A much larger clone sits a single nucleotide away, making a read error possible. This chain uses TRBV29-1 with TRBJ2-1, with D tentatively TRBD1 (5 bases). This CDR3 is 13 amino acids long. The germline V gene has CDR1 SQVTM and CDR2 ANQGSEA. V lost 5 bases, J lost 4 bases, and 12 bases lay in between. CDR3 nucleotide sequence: TGCAGCGTTAAAGGAGACAGTTACAATGAGCAGTTCTTC. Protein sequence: CSVKGDSYNEQFF.

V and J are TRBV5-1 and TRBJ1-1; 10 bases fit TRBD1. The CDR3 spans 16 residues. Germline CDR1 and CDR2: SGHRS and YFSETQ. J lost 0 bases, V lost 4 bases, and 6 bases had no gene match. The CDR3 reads CASSRRTGGMNTEAFF. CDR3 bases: TGCGCCAGCAGCCGTCGGACAGGGGGGATGAACACTGAAGCTTTCTTT.

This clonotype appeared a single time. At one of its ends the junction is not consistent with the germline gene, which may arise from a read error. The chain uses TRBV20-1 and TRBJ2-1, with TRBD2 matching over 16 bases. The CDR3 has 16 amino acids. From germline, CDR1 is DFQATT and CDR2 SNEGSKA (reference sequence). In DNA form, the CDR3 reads TGCAGTGTACCGGGACTAGCGGGGGGGCCTGGCAATGAGCAGTCCTTC. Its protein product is CSVPGLAGGPGNEQSF.

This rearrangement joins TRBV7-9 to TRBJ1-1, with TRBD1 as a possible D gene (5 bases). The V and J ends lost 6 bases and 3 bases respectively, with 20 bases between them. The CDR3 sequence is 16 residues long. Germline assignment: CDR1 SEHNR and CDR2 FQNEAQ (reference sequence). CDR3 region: CASSTGTTGGDTEAFF. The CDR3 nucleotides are TGTGCCAGCAGTACCGGGACGACTGGTGGGGACACTGAAGCTTTCTTT.

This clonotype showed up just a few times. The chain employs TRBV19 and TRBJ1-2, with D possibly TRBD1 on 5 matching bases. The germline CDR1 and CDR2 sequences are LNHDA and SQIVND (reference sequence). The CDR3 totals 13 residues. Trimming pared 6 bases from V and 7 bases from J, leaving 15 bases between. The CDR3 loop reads CASRSRVEGGYTF. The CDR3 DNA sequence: TGTGCCAGTAGGTCCAGGGTGGAAGGTGGCTACACCTTC.

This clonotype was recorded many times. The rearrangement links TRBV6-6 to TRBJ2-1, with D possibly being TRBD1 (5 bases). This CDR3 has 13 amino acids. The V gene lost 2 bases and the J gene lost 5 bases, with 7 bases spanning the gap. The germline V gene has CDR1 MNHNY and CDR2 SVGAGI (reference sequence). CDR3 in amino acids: CASSYVRDNEQFF. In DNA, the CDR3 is TGTGCCAGCAGTTACGTCAGGGACAATGAGCAGTTCTTC.

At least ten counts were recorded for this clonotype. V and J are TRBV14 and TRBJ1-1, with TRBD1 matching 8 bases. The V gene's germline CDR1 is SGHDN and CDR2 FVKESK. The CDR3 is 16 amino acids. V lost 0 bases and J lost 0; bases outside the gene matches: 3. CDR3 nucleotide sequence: TGTGCCAGCAGCCAAGATCCGGGACAGGTGAACACTGAAGCTTTCTTT. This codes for CASSQDPGQVNTEAFF.

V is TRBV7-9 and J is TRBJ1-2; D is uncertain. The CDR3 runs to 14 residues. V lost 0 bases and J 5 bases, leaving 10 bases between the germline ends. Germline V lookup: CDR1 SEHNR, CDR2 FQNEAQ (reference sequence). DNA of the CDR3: TGTGCCAGCAGCTTAGCTACAGTTTCATATGGCTACACCTTC. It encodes CASSLATVSYGYTF.

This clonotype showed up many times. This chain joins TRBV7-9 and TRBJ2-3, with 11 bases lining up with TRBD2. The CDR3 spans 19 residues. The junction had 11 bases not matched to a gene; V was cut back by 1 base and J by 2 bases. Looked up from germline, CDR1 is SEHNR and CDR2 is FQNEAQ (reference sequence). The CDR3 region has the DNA TGTGCCAGCAGCTTAGTAAAACCCGGACTAGCGGGTATCACAGATACGCAGTATTTT. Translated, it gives CASSLVKPGLAGITDTQYF.

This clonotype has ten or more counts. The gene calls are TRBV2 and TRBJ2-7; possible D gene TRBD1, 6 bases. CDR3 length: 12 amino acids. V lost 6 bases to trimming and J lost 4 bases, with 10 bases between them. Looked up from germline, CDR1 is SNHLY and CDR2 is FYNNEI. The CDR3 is CASRGQAYEQYF. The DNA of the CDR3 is TGTGCCAGCAGGGGACAAGCGTACGAGCAGTACTTC.

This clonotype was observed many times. The CDR3 loop is CASKAGNTEAFF. The CDR3 coding sequence is TGTGCCAGCAAGGCCGGCAACACTGAAGCTTTCTTT. The V gene is TRBV2, the J gene TRBJ1-1; D unclear. The germline V and J ends were trimmed by 7 bases and 2 bases, with 8 bases remaining between them. The CDR3 is 12 residues long. Germline values: CDR1 SNHLY, CDR2 FYNNEI. Supplemented by reference TRBV2 and TRBJ1-1, the full variable domain reads EPEVTQTPSHQVTQMGQEVILRCVPISNHLYFYWYRQILGQKVEFLVSFYNNEISEKSEIFDDQFSVERPDGSNFTLKIRSTKLEDSAMYFCASKAGNTEAFFGQGTRLTVV.

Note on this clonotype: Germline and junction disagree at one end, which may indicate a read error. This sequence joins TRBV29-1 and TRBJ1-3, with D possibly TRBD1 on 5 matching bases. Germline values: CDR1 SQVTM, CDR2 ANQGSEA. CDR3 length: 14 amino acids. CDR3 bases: TGCAGCGCCCGCCGCGGAGGGGCTGGAATCACCATATATTTT. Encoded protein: CSARRGGAGITIYF.

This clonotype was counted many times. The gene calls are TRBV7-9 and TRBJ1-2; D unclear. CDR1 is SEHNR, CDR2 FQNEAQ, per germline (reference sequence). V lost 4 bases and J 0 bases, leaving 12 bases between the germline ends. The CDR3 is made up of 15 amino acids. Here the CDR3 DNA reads TGTGCCAGCAGCTCCCGCGGTCGACCTAACTATGGCTACACCTTC. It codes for CASSSRGRPNYGYTF.

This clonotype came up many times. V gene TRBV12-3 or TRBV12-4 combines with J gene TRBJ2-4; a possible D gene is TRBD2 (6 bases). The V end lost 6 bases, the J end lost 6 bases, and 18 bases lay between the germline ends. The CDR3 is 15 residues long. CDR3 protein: CASSPGEAVLNIQYF. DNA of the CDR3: TGTGCCAGCAGCCCCGGGGAGGCAGTTTTAAACATTCAGTACTTC.

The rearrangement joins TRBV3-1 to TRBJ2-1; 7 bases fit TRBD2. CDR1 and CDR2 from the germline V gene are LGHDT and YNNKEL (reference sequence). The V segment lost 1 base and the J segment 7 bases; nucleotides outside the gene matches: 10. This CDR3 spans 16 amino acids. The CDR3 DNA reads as TGTGCCAGCAGCCAAGTTGGAGGGAGGGCGAATAATGAGCAGTTCTTC. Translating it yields CASSQVGGRANNEQFF.

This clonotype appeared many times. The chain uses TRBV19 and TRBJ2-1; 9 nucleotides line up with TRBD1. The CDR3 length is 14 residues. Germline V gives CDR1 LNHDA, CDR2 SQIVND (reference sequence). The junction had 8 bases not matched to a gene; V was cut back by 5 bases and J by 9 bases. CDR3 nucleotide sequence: TGTGCCAGTAGTCCAGGGACAGGGCGGCGTGAGCAGTTCTTC. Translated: CASSPGTGRREQFF.

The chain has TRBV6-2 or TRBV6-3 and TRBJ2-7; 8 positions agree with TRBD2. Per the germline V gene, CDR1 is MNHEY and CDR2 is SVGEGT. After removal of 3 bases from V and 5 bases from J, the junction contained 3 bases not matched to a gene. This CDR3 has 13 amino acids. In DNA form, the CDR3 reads TGTGCCAGCAGTTATGGACTAGCTGACGAGCAGTACTTC. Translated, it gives CASSYGLADEQYF.

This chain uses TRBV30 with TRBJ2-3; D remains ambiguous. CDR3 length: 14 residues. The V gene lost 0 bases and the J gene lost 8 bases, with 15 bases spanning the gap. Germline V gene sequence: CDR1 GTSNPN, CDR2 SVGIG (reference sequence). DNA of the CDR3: TGTGCCTGGAGTGTAATAGGCGGAGCCGGTACGCAGTATTTT. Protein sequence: CAWSVIGGAGTQYF. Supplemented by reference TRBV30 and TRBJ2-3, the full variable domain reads SQTIHQWPATLVQPVGSPLSLECTVEGTSNPNLYWYRQAAGRGLQLLFYSVGIGQISSEVPQNLSASRPQDRQFILSSKKLLLSDSGFYLCAWSVIGGAGTQYFGPGTRLTVL.

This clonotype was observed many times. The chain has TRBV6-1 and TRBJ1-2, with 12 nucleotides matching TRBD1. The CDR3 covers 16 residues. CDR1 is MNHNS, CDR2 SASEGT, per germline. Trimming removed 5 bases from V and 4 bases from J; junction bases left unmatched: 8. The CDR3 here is CASSWGQGAKGYGYTF. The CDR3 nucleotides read TGTGCCAGCAGTTGGGGACAGGGGGCAAAAGGCTATGGCTACACCTTC.

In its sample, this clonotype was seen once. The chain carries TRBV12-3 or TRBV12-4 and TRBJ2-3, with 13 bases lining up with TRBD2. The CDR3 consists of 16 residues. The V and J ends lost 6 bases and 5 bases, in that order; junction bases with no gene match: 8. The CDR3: CASSLQTSGGLDTQYF. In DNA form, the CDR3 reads TGTGCCAGCAGCCTCCAGACTAGCGGGGGGTTAGATACGCAGTATTTT.

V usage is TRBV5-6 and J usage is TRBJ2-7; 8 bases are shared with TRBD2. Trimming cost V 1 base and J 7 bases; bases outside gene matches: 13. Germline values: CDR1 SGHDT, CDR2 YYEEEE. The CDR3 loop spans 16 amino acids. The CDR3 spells CASSLRGVAGWKEQYF. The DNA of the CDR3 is TGTGCCAGCAGCTTGAGGGGGGTAGCGGGGTGGAAGGAGCAGTACTTC.

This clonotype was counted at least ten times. For the CDR3, the DNA is TGTGCCAGCAGCCAACGACAGCAGAACACTGAAGCTTTCTTT. Translating gives CASSQRQQNTEAFF. The V gene is TRBV14, the J gene TRBJ1-1; maybe TRBD1 (5 bases). CDR1 SGHDN and CDR2 FVKESK come from the germline V gene. The length of the CDR3 is 14 residues. V was cut by 2 bases and J by 1 base, with 8 bases left in between. Drawing the rest from reference TRBV14 and TRBJ1-1, the complete variable domain is EAGVTQFPSHSVIEKGQTVTLRCDPISGHDNLYWYRRVMGKEIKFLLHFVKESKQDESGMPNNRFLAERTGGTYSTLKVQPAELEDSGVYFCASSQRQQNTEAFFGQGTRLTVV.

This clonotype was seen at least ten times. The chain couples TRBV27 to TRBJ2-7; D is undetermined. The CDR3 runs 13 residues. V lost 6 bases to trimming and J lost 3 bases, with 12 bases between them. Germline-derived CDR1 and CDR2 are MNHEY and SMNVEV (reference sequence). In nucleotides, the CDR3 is TGTGCCAGCAGGCCCTCGGCAGACTACGAGCAGTACTTC. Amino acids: CASRPSADYEQYF.

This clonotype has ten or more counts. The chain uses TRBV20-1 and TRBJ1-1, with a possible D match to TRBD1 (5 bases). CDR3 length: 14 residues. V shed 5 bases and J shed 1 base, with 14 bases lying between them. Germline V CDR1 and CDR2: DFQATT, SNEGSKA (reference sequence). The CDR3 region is CSASMRTSNTEAFF. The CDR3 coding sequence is TGCAGTGCTTCGATGAGGACATCGAACACTGAAGCTTTCTTT.

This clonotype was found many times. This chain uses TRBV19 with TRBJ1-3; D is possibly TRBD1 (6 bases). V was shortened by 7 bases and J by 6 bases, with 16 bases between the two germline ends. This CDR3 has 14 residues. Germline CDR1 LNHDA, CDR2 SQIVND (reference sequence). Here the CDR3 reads CASTPGTKENTIYF. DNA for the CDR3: TGTGCCAGTACGCCCGGGACAAAGGAAAACACCATATATTTT.